This entry describes one TCR beta chain. The sample belongs to a study of graft-versus-host responses after intestinal transplantation. Study as a whole: Grafts that recipients had were multivisceral, liver-intestinal, or isolated intestinal transplants. Once they had received anti-thymocyte globulin induction, all recipients took tacrolimus and steroids for approximately 3 years.

The CDR3 spans 13 residues. From germline, CDR1 is SNHLY and CDR2 FYNNEI. The ends lost 8 bases at V and 7 bases at J; junction bases unmatched: 6. Researchers placed approximately 200,000 CFSE-labeled responder cells in culture with approximately 200,000 irradiated, violet-dye-labeled stimulator cells. Post-reaction, proliferating CD3+CD4+ and CD3+CD8+ responders (CFSE-low) were sorted. Produced via immunoSEQ multiplex PCR; TCRdb's table is partial and in-frame only. This sample has roughly 13,000 clones, with 30% found just once. Study-level findings and limits: Recipient marrow contained GvH clones, some of which appeared first in ileum or blood.

The specimen comprised alloreactive CD8+ T cells from a mixed lymphocyte reaction culture, sampled before intestinal transplant. The subset was: CFSE-low proliferating T cells sorted from roughly six-day pre-transplant mixed lymphocyte reaction (GvH or HvG direction). The receptor comes from a human patient who received an intestinal transplant. V gene TRBV2 combines with J gene TRBJ2-1, with TRBD2 matching over 9 bases. The CDR3, as DNA: TGTGCCAGCGAGGGGCTAGCGGGGAATGAGCAGTTCTTC. It yields the protein CASEGLAGNEQFF.